A selection of T cell receptor beta chains follows, all from one sample in a study of blood T cell repertoires in COVID-19. Measured with immunoSEQ multiplex PCR; TCRdb has only the in-frame clones, and not every one. The sample gives about 74,000 clones, over 75% of which show up once; 29% is in the top ten. The sequenced sample was peripheral blood. These receptors were obtained from a woman over 75 with active or convalescent COVID-19. The CDR3 runs from the conserved cysteine through the conserved F or W. Size tells how often a clone was seen (once, few, many) or the class of an expanded clone, and some rows leave it out.

v_call: TRBV15
clone_size: NA
j_call: TRBJ1-2
cdr3_aa: CATSRDTLIYGYTF

v_call: TRBV29-1
clone_size: once
j_call: TRBJ2-7
cdr3_aa: CSVKGQGYEQYF

v_call: TRBV21-1
clone_size: NA
j_call: TRBJ1-3
cdr3_aa: CASSKGQGPISGNTIYF

v_call: TRBV6-5
clone_size: NA
j_call: TRBJ1-6
cdr3_aa: CASSYLRGMNDSPLHF

v_call: TRBV10-1
clone_size: few
j_call: TRBJ2-1
cdr3_aa: CASSPRLTTYNEQFF

v_call: TRBV11-3
clone_size: NA
j_call: TRBJ1-3
cdr3_aa: CASSHSGREGNTIYF

v_call: TRBV19
clone_size: NA
j_call: TRBJ2-2
cdr3_aa: CASSFGGSTGELFF

v_call: TRBV15
clone_size: NA
j_call: TRBJ1-2
cdr3_aa: CATSRGTGDGYTF

v_call: TRBV7-2
clone_size: NA
j_call: TRBJ1-4
cdr3_aa: CASSSNRRAATNEKLFF

v_call: TRBV18
clone_size: NA
j_call: TRBJ1-5
cdr3_aa: CASSEGADQPQHF

v_call: TRBV7-2
clone_size: NA
j_call: TRBJ1-6
cdr3_aa: CASSLSSSYNSPLHF

v_call: TRBV4-3
clone_size: NA
j_call: TRBJ2-2
cdr3_aa: CASSLHRGLRPPPGELFF

v_call: TRBV29-1
clone_size: few
j_call: TRBJ1-1
cdr3_aa: CSVEGALEAFF

v_call: TRBV11-2
clone_size: NA
j_call: TRBJ1-1
cdr3_aa: CASSLVAMNTEAFF

v_call: TRBV27
clone_size: NA
j_call: TRBJ1-2
cdr3_aa: CASRPTRGVGGYTF

v_call: TRBV5-1
clone_size: NA
j_call: TRBJ1-1
cdr3_aa: CASSLALGNTEAFF

v_call: TRBV5-1
clone_size: once
j_call: TRBJ2-3
cdr3_aa: CASSLVGGGPDTQYF

v_call: TRBV30
clone_size: once
j_call: TRBJ2-2
cdr3_aa: CAWTVGHRNTGELFF

v_call: TRBV12-3/TRBV12-4
clone_size: NA
j_call: TRBJ1-1
cdr3_aa: CASSLARGTEAFF

v_call: TRBV28
clone_size: NA
j_call: TRBJ1-1
cdr3_aa: CASQVDTEAFF

v_call: TRBV18
clone_size: NA
j_call: TRBJ2-3
cdr3_aa: CASSPPGQLTDTQYF

v_call: TRBV9
clone_size: NA
j_call: TRBJ2-5
cdr3_aa: CASSVGMNSQETQYF

v_call: TRBV7-3
clone_size: NA
j_call: TRBJ2-5
cdr3_aa: CASSSPPVETQYF

v_call: TRBV5-8
clone_size: NA
j_call: TRBJ2-6
cdr3_aa: CASSLVGTGANVLTF

v_call: TRBV7-9
clone_size: NA
j_call: TRBJ2-7
cdr3_aa: CASSPLYEQYF

v_call: TRBV5-1
clone_size: NA
j_call: TRBJ1-1
cdr3_aa: CASSFGLSAAGTEAFF

v_call: TRBV6-5
clone_size: NA
j_call: TRBJ2-2
cdr3_aa: CASRGQGQNTGELFF

v_call: TRBV20-1
clone_size: NA
j_call: TRBJ1-2
cdr3_aa: CSAFLSYGYTF

v_call: TRBV7-2
clone_size: few
j_call: TRBJ2-1
cdr3_aa: CASSLVGGSTYNEQFF

v_call: TRBV4-3
clone_size: few
j_call: TRBJ2-7
cdr3_aa: CASSQELGGMTVYYEQYF

v_call: TRBV9
clone_size: NA
j_call: TRBJ1-6
cdr3_aa: CASSVEPESSPLHF

v_call: TRBV20-1
clone_size: NA
j_call: TRBJ1-2
cdr3_aa: CSASRGEGYTF

v_call: TRBV5-1
clone_size: NA
j_call: TRBJ1-6
cdr3_aa: CASSYVRYSPLHF

v_call: TRBV27
clone_size: NA
j_call: TRBJ2-7
cdr3_aa: CASRRDNRGSYEQYF

v_call: TRBV29-1
clone_size: NA
j_call: TRBJ2-7
cdr3_aa: CSVQRGNEQYF

v_call: TRBV3-1/TRBV3-2
clone_size: NA
j_call: TRBJ2-1
cdr3_aa: CASSHAPSGGAWNEQFF

v_call: TRBV2
clone_size: once
j_call: TRBJ1-4
cdr3_aa: CASYPPGRRTNEKLFF

v_call: TRBV3-1/TRBV3-2
clone_size: NA
j_call: TRBJ2-1
cdr3_aa: CASSQGGDEQFF

v_call: TRBV11-1
clone_size: NA
j_call: TRBJ2-2
cdr3_aa: CASSPSVSGHTGELFF

v_call: TRBV4-2
clone_size: NA
j_call: TRBJ1-2
cdr3_aa: CASSQADEQGYGYTF

v_call: TRBV3-1/TRBV3-2
clone_size: NA
j_call: TRBJ1-5
cdr3_aa: CASSQGAGSRQPQHF

v_call: TRBV5-4
clone_size: few
j_call: TRBJ2-1
cdr3_aa: CASTLGGGGHNEQFF

v_call: TRBV28
clone_size: NA
j_call: TRBJ2-7
cdr3_aa: CASSFNYRENYEQYF

v_call: TRBV3-1/TRBV3-2
clone_size: NA
j_call: TRBJ2-1
cdr3_aa: CASSSIGGGAGSYNEQFF

v_call: TRBV5-1
clone_size: once
j_call: TRBJ1-1
cdr3_aa: CASSTMGQNTEAFF

v_call: TRBV7-7
clone_size: NA
j_call: TRBJ2-5
cdr3_aa: CASSLRVGGTETQYF

v_call: TRBV5-1
clone_size: NA
j_call: TRBJ2-2
cdr3_aa: CASSLGDRYTGELFF

v_call: TRBV7-2
clone_size: NA
j_call: TRBJ2-3
cdr3_aa: CASVPGFRSTDTQYF

v_call: TRBV6-1
clone_size: NA
j_call: TRBJ2-2
cdr3_aa: CASIDGAGLAATGELFF

v_call: TRBV27
clone_size: NA
j_call: TRBJ1-1
cdr3_aa: CASSPYTVNTEAFF

v_call: TRBV28
clone_size: NA
j_call: TRBJ2-2
cdr3_aa: CASSQAGAGTGELFF

v_call: TRBV11-2
clone_size: NA
j_call: TRBJ1-1
cdr3_aa: CASSSPGNTEAFF